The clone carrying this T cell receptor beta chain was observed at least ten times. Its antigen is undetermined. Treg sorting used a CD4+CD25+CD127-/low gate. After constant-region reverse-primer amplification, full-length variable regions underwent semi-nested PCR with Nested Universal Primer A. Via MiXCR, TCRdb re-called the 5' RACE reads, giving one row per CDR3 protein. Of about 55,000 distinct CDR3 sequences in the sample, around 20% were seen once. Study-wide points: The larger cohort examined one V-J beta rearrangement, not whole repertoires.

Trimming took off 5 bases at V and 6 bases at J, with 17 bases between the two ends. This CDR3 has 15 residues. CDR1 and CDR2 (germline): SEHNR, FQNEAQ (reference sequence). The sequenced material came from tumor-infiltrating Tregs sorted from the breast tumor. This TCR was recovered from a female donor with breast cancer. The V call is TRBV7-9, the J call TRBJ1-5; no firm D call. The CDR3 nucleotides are TGTGCCAGCAGCCCCTCGGAAGGCCGGAGTCAGCCCCAGCATTTT. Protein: CASSPSEGRSQPQHF.